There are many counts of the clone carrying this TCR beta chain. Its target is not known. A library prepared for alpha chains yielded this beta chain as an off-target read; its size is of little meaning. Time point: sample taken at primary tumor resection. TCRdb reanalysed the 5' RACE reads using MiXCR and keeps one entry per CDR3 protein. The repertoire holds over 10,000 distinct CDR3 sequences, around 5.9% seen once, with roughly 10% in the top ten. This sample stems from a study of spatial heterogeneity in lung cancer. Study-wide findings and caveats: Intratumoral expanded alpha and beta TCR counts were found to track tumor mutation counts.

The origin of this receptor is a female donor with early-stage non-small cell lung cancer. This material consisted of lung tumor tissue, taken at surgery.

The CDR3 is CSARKGGETQYF. DNA for the CDR3: TGCAGTGCCAGAAAGGGAGGGGAGACCCAGTACTTC. J is TRBJ2-5 and V is TRBV20-1, with 7 bases that match TRBD2. Germline CDR1 is DFQATT and CDR2 is SNEGSKA (reference sequence). V lost 6 bases to trimming and J lost 5 bases; unmatched junction nucleotides: 6. The CDR3 has 12 residues.